The 13 T cell receptor beta chains reported below all come from one sample, sequenced in a study of post-analysis software for immune sequencing data. Points from the study as a whole: The study found TRBV5-6, TRBV5-1 and TRBV20-1 among several TRBV segments more frequent in patients than controls.

The authors incorporated unique molecular identifiers into the TCR beta cDNA libraries. TCRdb analysed the PCR reads with MiXCR anew, one entry per CDR3 protein. This sample has about half a million distinct CDR3 sequences; about a third occur once, and the top ten carry about 5.6%. Antigen specificity for these receptors is unknown. The sequenced sample was blood. These receptors were collected from a girl aged 2 to 17 with multiple sclerosis.

The J gene is TRBJ1-2, the V gene TRBV5-1; D is perhaps TRBD1 (6 bases). The V gene's germline CDR1 is SGHRS and CDR2 YFSETQ. The CDR3 loop spans 14 amino acids. With 0 bases removed from V and 6 bases from J, the gap between germline ends came to 12 bases. Here the CDR3 reads CASSLEGVEDGYTF. CDR3 in DNA: TGCGCCAGCAGCTTGGAGGGGGTAGAGGATGGCTACACCTTC. Full variable domain (outside the CDR3, taken from reference TRBV5-1 and TRBJ1-2): KAGVTQTPRYLIKTRGQQVTLSCSPISGHRSVSWYQQTPGQGLQFLFEYFSETQRNKGNFPGRFSGRQFSNSRSEMNVSTLELGDSALYLCASSLEGVEDGYTFGSGTRLTVV.

V gene TRBV12-3 or TRBV12-4 combines with J gene TRBJ1-1, with TRBD1 matching over 7 bases. V was clipped by 5 bases and J by 5 bases; unmatched bases: 8. The CDR3 runs to 14 residues. CDR3 nucleotides: TGTGCCAGCAGTGAACAGGGACAGCGGACTGAAGCTTTCTTT. Translation: CASSEQGQRTEAFF.

The gene calls are TRBV4-1 and TRBJ2-2; 8 positions agree with TRBD2. Germline CDR1 and CDR2: MGHRA and YSYEKL. Losses at the gene ends were 4 bases for V and 1 base for J; bases not matched to a gene: 8. The CDR3 contains 17 residues. The CDR3 sequence is CASSRQIAGKNTGELFF. The CDR3 region has the DNA TGCGCCAGCAGCCGACAGATAGCGGGGAAGAACACCGGGGAGCTGTTTTTT.

This clonotype appeared once. The chain links TRBV6-5 to TRBJ1-2, with 8 bases identical to TRBD1. V lost 6 bases and J lost 1; bases outside the gene matches: 4. This CDR3 has 14 residues. Germline CDR1 reads MNHEY; CDR2 reads SVGAGI. The CDR3 protein is CASSRTGINYGYTF. The CDR3, as DNA: TGTGCCAGCAGCAGGACAGGGATTAACTATGGCTACACCTTC.

V is TRBV12-3 or TRBV12-4 and J is TRBJ1-4; D is uncertain. CDR3 length: 14 residues. The ends were cut back, 8 bases at V and 7 bases at J, with 17 bases in the middle. The DNA for the CDR3 is TGTGCCAGCGGTCAGAGGGAGGGTAGTGAAAAACTGTTTTTT. This gives the protein CASGQREGSEKLFF.

This chain links TRBV10-3 with TRBJ1-5, with 9 bases that match TRBD1. V lost 0 bases, J lost 6 bases, and 3 bases stayed unmatched. This CDR3 is 15 amino acids long. Germline lookup yields CDR1 ENHRY and CDR2 SYGVKD. CDR3 loop: CAISESQGAGQPQHF. The CDR3 nucleotides are TGTGCCATCAGTGAGTCACAGGGGGCCGGTCAGCCCCAGCATTTT.

This clonotype was counted ten times or more. The V gene is TRBV5-6, the J gene TRBJ2-5; D is perhaps TRBD1 (7 bases). CDR1 and CDR2 from the germline V gene are SGHDT and YYEEEE. This CDR3 is 15 amino acids long. The V and J ends lost 5 bases and 2 bases respectively, with 16 bases between them. For the CDR3, the DNA is TGTGCCAGCAGAGACGGCGGGGACAGACAAGAGACCCAGTACTTC. Encoded protein: CASRDGGDRQETQYF.

This clonotype was counted between two and nine times. The V call is TRBV10-2, the J call TRBJ2-7, with D maybe TRBD1 (6 bases). The germline V and J ends were trimmed by 5 bases and 5 bases, with 10 bases remaining between them. This CDR3 spans 12 amino acids. Germline lookup yields CDR1 WSHSY and CDR2 SAAADI. CDR3 coding DNA: TGCGCCAGCAGTCGCAGGGGAAACGAGCAGTACTTC. This translates into CASSRRGNEQYF.

This clonotype appeared a few times. The chain uses TRBV6-2 or TRBV6-3 and TRBJ2-6; D call uncertain. The CDR3 runs to 15 residues. V lost 2 bases and J 0 bases, leaving 5 bases between the germline ends. The germline V gene encodes CDR1 MNHEY and CDR2 SVGEGT. CDR3 protein: CASSYKVSGANVLTF. The CDR3 coding sequence is TGTGCCAGCAGTTACAAGGTCTCTGGGGCCAACGTCCTGACTTTC.

J is TRBJ2-4 and V is TRBV20-1; 8 bases line up with TRBD1. The CDR3 spans 15 residues. Looked up from germline, CDR1 is DFQATT and CDR2 is SNEGSKA (reference sequence). Germline trimming cut 4 bases from V and 3 bases from J; bases unmatched to any gene: 8. The chain's CDR3 is CSATDRGLYKNIQYF. CDR3 DNA sequence: TGCAGTGCTACCGACAGGGGTTTATACAAAAACATTCAGTACTTC.

In this sample, this clonotype turned up many times. The chain recombines TRBV29-1 with TRBJ1-2, with TRBD1 matching over 7 bases. This CDR3 spans 12 amino acids. V shed 6 bases, J shed 4 bases, and the junction held 5 bases outside the gene matches. The germline V gene encodes CDR1 SQVTM and CDR2 ANQGSEA. CDR3 sequence reads: CSVDRTGYGYTF. In nucleotides, the CDR3 is TGCAGCGTGGATAGGACAGGCTATGGCTACACCTTC.

CDR3 loop: CASSRSEVNTEAFF. DNA of the CDR3: TGTGCCAGCAGCCGCTCAGAGGTGAACACTGAAGCTTTCTTT. This chain connects TRBV3-1 to TRBJ1-1; D unclear. CDR3 length: 14 amino acids. Germline assignment: CDR1 LGHDT and CDR2 YNNKEL (reference sequence). The V gene lost 4 bases and the J gene lost 0 bases, with 9 bases spanning the gap.

The chain links TRBV5-1 to TRBJ2-1, with 8 nucleotides matching TRBD2. The germline gives CDR1 SGHRS, CDR2 YFSETQ. V lost 0 bases, J lost 11 bases, and 10 bases stayed unmatched. The CDR3 extends over 15 amino acids. The CDR3 region is CASSLDAGGAYKQFF. The CDR3 DNA reads TGCGCCAGCAGCTTGGACGCGGGGGGCGCCTACAAGCAGTTCTTC. Variable domain in full (rest from reference TRBV5-1 and TRBJ2-1): KAGVTQTPRYLIKTRGQQVTLSCSPISGHRSVSWYQQTPGQGLQFLFEYFSETQRNKGNFPGRFSGRQFSNSRSEMNVSTLELGDSALYLCASSLDAGGAYKQFFGPGTRLTVL.